This T cell receptor beta chain is from a study of shared clonotypes between healthy human individuals. This was a deep-level run. PCR replicates performed on unsorted PBMC used about 300 ng DNA, around 33,000 T cell genomes. The assay was immunoSEQ multiplex PCR, and TCRdb's table has in-frame clones only and misses some. Among about 470,000 clones listed, around 75% were seen once. This clone was detected once. J was trimmed by 3 bases and V by 1 base; bases with no gene match: 5. Germline CDR1 SGDLS, CDR2 YYNGEE. This CDR3 has 16 residues. The sample consisted of PBMCs. The receptor comes from a woman in her thirties or forties in good health. Some clones in this sample may be carry-over from other donors' samples. This chain uses TRBV9 with TRBJ2-2; 8 nucleotides align to TRBD2. CDR3 nucleotides: TGTGCCAGCAGCGTACTTGCGGGAGGAGACACCGGGGAGCTGTTTTTT. Residues: CASSVLAGGDTGELFF.